A single sample is the source of the 7 T cell receptor beta chains below, sequenced in a study of blood T cell repertoires in COVID-19. Assay used: immunoSEQ multiplex PCR; TCRdb lists only in-frame clones, some missing. The repertoire holds more than 130,000 clones, with approximately 80% as singletons. What was sequenced was peripheral blood. The receptors shown here come from a human donor in a cohort sampled during active COVID-19.

V is TRBV3-1 (or the pseudogene TRBV3-2) and J is TRBJ2-4, with unresolved D. Germline V gives CDR1 LGHDT, CDR2 YNNKEL (reference sequence). The CDR3 has 14 amino acids. V shed 1 base and J shed 0 bases, with 4 bases lying between them. The CDR3 loop reads CASSQGLAKNIQYF. The CDR3 bases are TGTGCCAGCAGCCAAGGACTAGCCAAAAACATTCAGTACTTC.

The chain employs TRBV5-1 and TRBJ1-3, with unresolved D. Trimming took off 3 bases at V and 8 bases at J, with 12 bases between the two ends. The CDR3 is made up of 13 amino acids. CDR1 and CDR2 from the germline V gene are SGHRS and YFSETQ. DNA for the CDR3: TGCGCCAGCAGCTCTACAGCTTTGGACACCATATATTTT. Translation gives CASSSTALDTIYF.

This clone was recorded a few times. V and J are TRBV6-4 and TRBJ2-3, with TRBD2 as a possible D gene (5 bases). Trimming pared 0 bases from V and 0 bases from J, leaving 19 bases between. Germline V gene lookup returns CDR1 MRHNA and CDR2 SNTAGT. This CDR3 is built from 19 residues. The CDR3 reads CASSDSIKRAEASTDTQYF. CDR3 in DNA: TGTGCCAGCAGTGACTCGATTAAACGGGCGGAGGCCAGCACAGATACGCAGTATTTT.

The chain employs TRBV9 and TRBJ1-2, with 7 nucleotides matching TRBD1. The V and J ends lost 3 bases and 5 bases, in that order; junction bases with no gene match: 13. CDR1 SGDLS and CDR2 YYNGEE come from the germline V gene. This CDR3 comprises 16 residues. CDR3 DNA sequence: TGTGCCAGCAGCGGAATGGGACAGAAGGCCTCTTATGGCTACACCTTC. This codes for CASSGMGQKASYGYTF.

This clone has just one count. This rearrangement joins TRBV19 to TRBJ2-3; D might be TRBD1 (5 bases). The CDR3 sequence is 14 residues long. The germline gives CDR1 LNHDA, CDR2 SQIVND (reference sequence). Trimming stripped 6 bases from V and 4 bases from J, with 14 bases between. The CDR3 sequence is CASRSGRDPDTQYF. Here the CDR3 DNA reads TGTGCCAGTAGGTCCGGCAGGGATCCAGATACGCAGTATTTT. The variable domain in full, with the rest retrieved from reference TRBV19 and TRBJ2-3, is DGGITQSPKYLFRKEGQNVTLSCEQNLNHDAMYWYRQDPGQGLRLIYYSQIVNDFQKGDIAEGYSVSREKKESFPLTVTSAQKNPTAFYLCASRSGRDPDTQYFGPGTRLTVL.

V gene TRBV9 combines with J gene TRBJ1-2; 8 positions match TRBD1. V was clipped by 0 bases and J by 4 bases; unmatched bases: 2. The CDR3 extends over 14 amino acids. The germline CDR1 and CDR2 sequences are SGDLS and YYNGEE. The CDR3: CASSVDDRGYGYTF. CDR3 nucleotides: TGTGCCAGCAGCGTAGACGACAGGGGCTATGGCTACACCTTC.

This chain uses TRBV19 with TRBJ1-5; 9 bases line up with TRBD1. Per the germline V gene, CDR1 is LNHDA and CDR2 is SQIVND (reference sequence). The CDR3 extends over 15 amino acids. The ends lost 5 bases at V and 4 bases at J; junction bases unmatched: 6. DNA of the CDR3: TGTGCCAGTAGTCCGGGACAGGGTGGAAATCAGCCCCAGCATTTT. Its protein product is CASSPGQGGNQPQHF. The variable domain in full, with the rest retrieved from reference TRBV19 and TRBJ1-5, is DGGITQSPKYLFRKEGQNVTLSCEQNLNHDAMYWYRQDPGQGLRLIYYSQIVNDFQKGDIAEGYSVSREKKESFPLTVTSAQKNPTAFYLCASSPGQGGNQPQHFGDGTRLSIL.